This T cell receptor (beta chain) was sequenced during a study of blood T cell repertoires in COVID-19. Produced via immunoSEQ multiplex PCR; TCRdb's table is partial and in-frame only. Among about 15,000 clones, 65% to 85% were seen once, and the ten largest hold roughly 15%. The TCR was taken from a human donor in a cohort sampled during active COVID-19. Sequencing was carried out using peripheral blood.

CDR3 nucleotides: TGTGCCAGCAGTTTTGACGGGAACTATGGCTACACCTTC. It translates to CASSFDGNYGYTF. This chain connects TRBV12-3 or TRBV12-4 to TRBJ1-2; D remains unclear. Trimming took off 3 bases at V and 2 bases at J, with 7 bases between the two ends. The CDR3 is 13 residues long.